The 10 T cell receptor beta chains in this list originate from one sample, sequenced in a study of T cells after posttransplantation cyclophosphamide. Sequenced by immunoSEQ multiplex PCR; TCRdb stores in-frame clones only, minus some. The sample includes tens of thousands of clones, roughly 98% of them seen just once. Sequenced sample: naive CD8+ T cells sorted from PBMCs. The receptors were sampled from a man aged 40-49 years in good health, CMV-negative, and a related stem cell transplant donor.

The genes are TRBV28 and TRBJ2-7, with D possibly TRBD2 on 6 matching bases. Germline V CDR1 and CDR2: MDHEN, SYDVKM. The ends were cut back, 2 bases at V and 2 bases at J, with 10 bases in the middle. The CDR3 consists of 14 residues. The CDR3 loop is CASSLAGLTYEQYF. The CDR3, as DNA: TGTGCCAGCAGTTTAGCGGGACTGACCTACGAGCAGTACTTC.

V and J are TRBV28 and TRBJ1-1; no clear D gene. The CDR3 length is 13 residues. Germline V CDR1 and CDR2: MDHEN, SYDVKM. V shed 6 bases and J shed 8 bases, with 16 bases lying between them. Here the CDR3 reads CASSPNGVGEAFF. CDR3 nucleotides: TGTGCCAGCAGCCCGAACGGGGTGGGGGAAGCTTTCTTT.

This clone was counted a single time. V is TRBV28 and J is TRBJ2-7; no clear D. Germline V gene lookup returns CDR1 MDHEN and CDR2 SYDVKM. The CDR3 runs to 12 residues. The ends were cut back, 3 bases at V and 6 bases at J, with 9 bases in the middle. DNA for the CDR3: TGTGCCAGCAGTTTTGGAGTCCTCGAGCAGTACTTC. Residues: CASSFGVLEQYF.

The CDR3 loop reads CASSYSGPLSYEQYF. In DNA, the CDR3 is TGTGCCAGCAGTTACTCTGGGCCGCTTTCCTACGAGCAGTACTTC. The rearrangement links TRBV6-5 to TRBJ2-7; D not certain. With 0 bases removed from V and 1 base from J, the gap between germline ends came to 10 bases. Germline V gene sequence: CDR1 MNHEY, CDR2 SVGAGI. The CDR3 sequence is 15 residues long.

V usage is TRBV29-1 and J usage is TRBJ2-1; unclear D gene. The CDR3 has 12 residues. Per the germline V gene, CDR1 is SQVTM and CDR2 is ANQGSEA. The V end lost 3 bases, the J end lost 3 bases, and 6 bases lay between the germline ends. CDR3 region: CSVEADYNEQFF. CDR3 sequence (DNA): TGCAGCGTTGAGGCCGACTACAATGAGCAGTTCTTC.

On this clone itself: This CDR3 is also generated by other DNA sequences in the sample. V and J are TRBV11-2 and TRBJ2-1, with a tentative D call TRBD2 (6 bases). Germline V lookup: CDR1 SGHAT, CDR2 FQNNGV. CDR3 length: 15 residues. The germline V and J ends were trimmed by 0 bases and 1 base, with 7 bases remaining between them. The CDR3 nucleotides are TGTGCCAGCAGCTTAGAGGCGGGATCCTACAATGAGCAGTTCTTC. Amino acid sequence: CASSLEAGSYNEQFF.

The chain recombines TRBV28 with TRBJ1-5; TRBD1 matches 7 bases. The CDR3 has 14 amino acids. The V gene's germline CDR1 is MDHEN and CDR2 SYDVKM. J gave up 0 bases and V 6 bases, and 2 bases lay outside the gene matches. The CDR3 sequence: CASRDRFSNQPQHF. The CDR3 region has the DNA TGTGCCAGCAGGGACAGGTTTAGCAATCAGCCCCAGCATTTT.

The chain has TRBV27 and TRBJ1-1; possible D gene TRBD1, 5 bases. The CDR3 runs to 14 residues. From germline, CDR1 is MNHEY and CDR2 SMNVEV (reference sequence). The V end was cut by 0 bases, the J end by 7 bases, with 12 bases between. The CDR3: CASSLSGGPVEAFF. As DNA, the CDR3 is TGTGCCAGCAGTTTATCGGGGGGACCGGTTGAAGCTTTCTTT.

The V call is TRBV30, the J call TRBJ2-7; tentatively, D is TRBD1 (6 bases). The germline gives CDR1 GTSNPN, CDR2 SVGIG (reference sequence). There are 12 residues in the CDR3. The V end was cut by 5 bases, the J end by 7 bases, with 15 bases between. CDR3 DNA: TGTGCCTGGGCCGAAGGGGGTAATGAGCAGTACTTC. Translation gives CAWAEGGNEQYF.

This clone has a single count. The chain carries TRBV6-5 and TRBJ2-7, with 7 positions matching TRBD1. This CDR3 spans 13 amino acids. Germline V gives CDR1 MNHEY, CDR2 SVGAGI. Trimming took 4 bases from V and 5 from J; bases not matched to a gene: 5. The chain's CDR3 is CASSFRQGNEQYF. The CDR3 DNA follows: TGTGCCAGCAGTTTCCGACAGGGCAACGAGCAGTACTTC.